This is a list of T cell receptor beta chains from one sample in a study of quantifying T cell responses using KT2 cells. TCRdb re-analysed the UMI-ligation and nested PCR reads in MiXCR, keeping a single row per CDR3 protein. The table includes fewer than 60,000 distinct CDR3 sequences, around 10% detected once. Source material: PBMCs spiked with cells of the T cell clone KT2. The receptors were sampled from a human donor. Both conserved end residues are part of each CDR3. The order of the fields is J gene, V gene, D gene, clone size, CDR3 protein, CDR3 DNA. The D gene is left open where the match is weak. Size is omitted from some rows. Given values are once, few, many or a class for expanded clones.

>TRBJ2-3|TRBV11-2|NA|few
CASRLEATDTQYF
TGTGCCAGCAGGCTGGAGGCCACAGATACGCAGTATTTT
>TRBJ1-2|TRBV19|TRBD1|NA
CASSQRQGSWYGYTF
TGTGCCAGTAGTCAAAGACAGGGGTCATGGTATGGCTACACCTTC
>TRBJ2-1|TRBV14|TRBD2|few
CASSQDSGRAFKQFF
TGTGCCAGCAGCCAAGATAGCGGGAGGGCCTTTAAACAGTTCTTC
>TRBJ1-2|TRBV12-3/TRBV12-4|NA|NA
CASSLRGGYTF
TGTGCCAGCAGCCTCAGGGGCGGCTACACCTTC
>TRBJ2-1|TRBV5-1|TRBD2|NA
CASSLRAGGYNEQFF
TGCGCCAGCAGCTTGAGGGCGGGGGGCTACAATGAGCAGTTCTTC
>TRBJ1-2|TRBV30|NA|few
CAWSHRENYGYTF
TGTGCCTGGAGTCACAGGGAAAACTATGGCTACACCTTC
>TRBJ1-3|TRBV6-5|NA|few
CASSAQPPSGGNTIYF
TGTGCCAGCAGTGCGCAGCCTCCTTCGGGCGGAAACACCATATATTTT
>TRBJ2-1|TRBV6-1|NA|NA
CASSLLRASYNEQFF
TGTGCCAGCAGCCTACTTCGCGCCTCCTACAATGAGCAGTTCTTC
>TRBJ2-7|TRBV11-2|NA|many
CASSRFSVLDEQYF
TGTGCCAGCAGCCGATTTAGCGTACTGGACGAGCAGTACTTC
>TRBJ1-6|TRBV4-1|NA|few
CASSQRPGWVEANSPLHF
TGCGCCAGCAGCCAACGACCAGGATGGGTTGAGGCGAATTCACCCCTCCACTTT
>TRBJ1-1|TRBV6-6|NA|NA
CASRGENTEAFF
TGTGCCAGCAGGGGGGAGAACACTGAAGCTTTCTTT
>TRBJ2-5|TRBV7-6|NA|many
CASSLGEVSQIHETQYF
TGTGCCAGCAGCTTAGGAGAAGTAAGCCAGATTCACGAGACCCAGTACTTC
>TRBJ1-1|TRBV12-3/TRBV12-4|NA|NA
CASSWTENTEAFF
TGTGCCAGCAGCTGGACCGAGAACACTGAAGCTTTCTTT
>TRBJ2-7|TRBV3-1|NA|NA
CASRHMTPPGEQYF
TGTGCCAGCAGACATATGACCCCACCGGGGGAGCAGTACTTC
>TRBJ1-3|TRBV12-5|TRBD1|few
CASGPGTAPGNTIYF
TGTGCTAGTGGTCCAGGGACAGCCCCTGGAAACACCATATATTTT
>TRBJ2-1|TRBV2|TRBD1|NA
CASSESQGVYNEQFF
TGTGCCAGCAGTGAAAGTCAGGGGGTCTACAATGAGCAGTTCTTC
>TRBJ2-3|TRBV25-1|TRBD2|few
CASSGTGTSGTDTQYF
TGTGCCAGCAGTGGAACCGGGACTAGCGGCACAGATACGCAGTATTTT
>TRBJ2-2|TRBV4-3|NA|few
CASSQGGRGELFF
TGCGCCAGCAGCCAAGGTGGACGGGGGGAGCTGTTTTTT
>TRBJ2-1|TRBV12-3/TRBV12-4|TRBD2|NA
CASSLALSGRSYNEQFF
TGTGCCAGCAGTTTAGCCCTCAGCGGGAGATCCTACAATGAGCAGTTCTTC
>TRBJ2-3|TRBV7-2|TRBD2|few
CASSTRLLAGADTQYF
TGTGCCAGCAGCACCCGATTACTAGCGGGTGCAGATACGCAGTATTTT
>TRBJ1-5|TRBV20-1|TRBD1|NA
CSASQGALVGNQPQHF
TGCAGTGCTAGCCAGGGGGCGCTTGTTGGCAATCAGCCCCAGCATTTT
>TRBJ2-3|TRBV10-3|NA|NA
CAISEEADTQYF
TGTGCCATCAGTGAGGAGGCAGATACGCAGTATTTT
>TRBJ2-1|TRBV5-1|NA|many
CASSLVPWSSYNEQFF
TGCGCCAGCAGCTTGGTTCCCTGGAGCTCCTACAATGAGCAGTTCTTC
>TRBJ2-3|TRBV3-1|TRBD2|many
CASSQEGLADSSTDTQYF
TGTGCCAGCAGCCAAGAAGGACTAGCGGATTCTAGCACAGATACGCAGTATTTT
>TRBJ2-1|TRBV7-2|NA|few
CASSLQRLYNEQFF
TGTGCCAGCAGCTTACAACGGTTGTACAATGAGCAGTTCTTC
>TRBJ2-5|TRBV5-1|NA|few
CASSSTTGWETQYF
TGCGCCAGCAGCTCTACAACAGGGTGGGAGACCCAGTACTTC
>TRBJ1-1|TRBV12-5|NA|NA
CASGLARSEDTEAFF
TGTGCTAGTGGTTTGGCCAGGTCAGAAGACACTGAAGCTTTCTTT
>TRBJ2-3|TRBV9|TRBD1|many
CASSWTGSTDTQYF
TGTGCCAGCAGCTGGACAGGGTCGACAGATACGCAGTATTTT
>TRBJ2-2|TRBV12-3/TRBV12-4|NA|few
CASSLGESGELFF
TGTGCCAGCAGTTTGGGGGAGTCCGGGGAGCTGTTTTTT
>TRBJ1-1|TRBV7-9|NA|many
CASSPPRGGRKNTEAFF
TGTGCCAGCAGCCCCCCCCGGGGCGGCAGGAAGAACACTGAAGCTTTCTTT
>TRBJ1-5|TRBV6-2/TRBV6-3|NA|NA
CASSYSDYSNQPQHF
TGTGCCAGCAGTTACTCGGATTATAGCAATCAGCCCCAGCATTTT
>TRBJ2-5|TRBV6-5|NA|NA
CASSTGFGETQYF
TGTGCCAGCAGTACAGGGTTCGGAGAGACCCAGTACTTC
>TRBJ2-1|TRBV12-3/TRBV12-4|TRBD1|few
CASSAKRDRVLGGSWYNEQFF
TGTGCCAGCAGTGCCAAGCGGGACAGGGTACTAGGGGGATCCTGGTACAATGAGCAGTTCTTC
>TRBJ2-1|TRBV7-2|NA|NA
CASSLVVGPYNEQFF
TGTGCCAGCAGCTTAGTAGTAGGCCCCTACAATGAGCAGTTCTTC
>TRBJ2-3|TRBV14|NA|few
CASSQEAYDADTQYF
TGTGCCAGCAGCCAAGAAGCTTATGACGCAGATACGCAGTATTTT
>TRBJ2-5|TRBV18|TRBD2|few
CASSRTSGSEETQYF
TGTGCCAGCTCAAGGACTAGCGGGAGTGAAGAGACCCAGTACTTC
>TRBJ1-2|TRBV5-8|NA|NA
CASSLAERANYGYTF
TGTGCCAGCAGCTTGGCGGAGAGAGCTAACTATGGCTACACCTTC
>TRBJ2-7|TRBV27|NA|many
CASSLGGLLYEQYF
TGTGCCAGCAGTTTAGGGGGACTGCTCTACGAGCAGTACTTC
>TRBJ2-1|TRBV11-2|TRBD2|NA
CASSTGLAGAREFF
TGTGCCAGCAGCACCGGACTAGCGGGGGCGAGGGAGTTCTTC
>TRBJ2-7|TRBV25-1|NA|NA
CASSGDIIYEQYF
TGTGCCAGCAGCGGGGACATAATCTACGAGCAGTACTTC
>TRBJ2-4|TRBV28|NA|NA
CASMRSARSGSIQYF
TGTGCCAGCATGCGGTCGGCGAGGAGTGGGAGCATTCAGTACTTC
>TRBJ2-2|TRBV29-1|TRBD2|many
CSVQTSGRGTGELFF
TGCAGCGTCCAGACTAGCGGGAGAGGCACCGGGGAGCTGTTTTTT
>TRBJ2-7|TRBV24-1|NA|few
CATSDFGRNEQYF
TGTGCCACCAGTGATTTTGGCCGTAACGAGCAGTACTTC
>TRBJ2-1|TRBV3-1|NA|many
CASSQRGLYNEQFF
TGTGCCAGCAGCCAGAGGGGGTTGTACAATGAGCAGTTCTTC
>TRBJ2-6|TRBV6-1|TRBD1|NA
CASSTGAGANVLTF
TGTGCCAGCAGTACAGGGGCTGGGGCCAACGTCCTGACTTTC
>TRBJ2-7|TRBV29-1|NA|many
CSVGTRFSYEQYF
TGCAGCGTTGGAACTAGATTCTCCTACGAGCAGTACTTC
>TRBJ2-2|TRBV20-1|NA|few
CSARDSGLPNTGELFF
TGCAGTGCTAGAGATAGTGGCCTACCGAACACCGGGGAGCTGTTTTTT
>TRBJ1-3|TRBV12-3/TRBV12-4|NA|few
CASAPQAGNTIYF
TGTGCCAGCGCCCCCCAGGCAGGAAACACCATATATTTT
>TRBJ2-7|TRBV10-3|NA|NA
CAIKGGPPGEQYF
TGTGCCATCAAGGGGGGCCCTCCGGGCGAGCAGTACTTC
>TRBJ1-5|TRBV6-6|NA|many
CASSLRRQHQPQHF
TGTGCCAGCAGTTTAAGAAGACAGCATCAGCCCCAGCATTTT
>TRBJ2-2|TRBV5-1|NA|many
CASSLDGIHGELFF
TGCGCCAGCAGCTTGGACGGGATTCACGGGGAGCTGTTTTTT
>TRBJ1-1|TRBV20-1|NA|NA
CSAPHSGLNTEAFF
TGCAGTGCCCCACACTCCGGGCTGAACACTGAAGCTTTCTTT
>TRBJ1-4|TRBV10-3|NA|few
CATAVLGLDEKLFF
TGTGCCACGGCGGTGTTGGGACTGGATGAAAAACTGTTTTTT
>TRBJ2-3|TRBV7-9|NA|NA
CASSTRGRGTDTQYF
TGTGCCAGCAGCACCCGAGGTAGGGGCACAGATACGCAGTATTTT
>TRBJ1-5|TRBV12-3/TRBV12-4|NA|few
CASSFQQNQPQHF
TGTGCCAGCAGTTTTCAACAGAATCAGCCCCAGCATTTT
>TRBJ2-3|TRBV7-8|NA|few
CASSFGTDTQYF
TGTGCCAGCAGCTTCGGCACAGATACGCAGTATTTT
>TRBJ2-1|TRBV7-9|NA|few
CASSPGVLNEQFF
TGTGCCAGCAGCCCCGGGGTCCTAAATGAGCAGTTCTTC